This TCR beta chain was captured by sequencing in a study of blood T cell repertoires in COVID-19. CDR1 and CDR2 (germline): LGHNA, YSLEER. Deletions cut 0 bases from V and 8 bases from J, with 7 bases between. The CDR3 runs 13 residues. The assay was immunoSEQ multiplex PCR, and TCRdb's table has in-frame clones only and misses some. The table records approximately 270,000 clones, under 90% of them present only once. V usage is TRBV4-3 and J usage is TRBJ2-2; D uncertain. The sequence was collected from a middle-aged man who had recovered from COVID-19. Sequenced sample: PBMCs or T cells enriched from blood (not recorded which). The CDR3 sequence is CASSQDLHGELFF. CDR3 in DNA: TGCGCCAGCAGCCAAGATTTACATGGGGAGCTGTTTTTT.